Presented here are 8 T cell receptor beta chains from one specimen sequenced in a study of identical twins. TCRdb re-called the 5' RACE reads through MiXCR, storing one row per CDR3 protein. The sample includes nearly 900,000 distinct CDR3 sequences, 9% to 15% of them seen just once. The data also belong to a second study, concerning yellow fever vaccine responses in identical twins.

The material sequenced was PBMCs. The receptors come from a woman aged 18 to 35 in good health.

This clonotype is a singleton in its sample. A much larger clone lies a single base off, so this may be a read error. The genes are TRBV6-1 and TRBJ2-4; possibly TRBD2 for D (5 bases). The CDR3 runs to 13 residues. From germline, CDR1 is MNHNS and CDR2 SASEGT. V lost 0 bases to trimming and J lost 8 bases, with 8 bases between them. The DNA of the CDR3 is TGTGCCAGCAGTGAAGCCGGGAAGGACATTCAGTACTTC. It is translated as CASSEAGKDIQYF.

The table lists this clonotype with a few counts. The V and J genes are TRBV7-8 and TRBJ2-3; 9 bases map to TRBD2. Germline lookup yields CDR1 SGHVS and CDR2 FQNEAQ. The CDR3 has 16 amino acids. V lost 5 bases, J lost 5 bases, and 11 bases stayed unmatched. This CDR3 reads CASSLTGAGGLDTQYF. CDR3 in DNA: TGTGCCAGCAGCCTAACCGGGGCGGGGGGGTTAGATACGCAGTATTTT.

This clonotype came up many times. V is TRBV20-1 and J is TRBJ2-7; 9 bases align to TRBD1. J lost 3 bases, V lost 3 bases, and 15 bases had no gene match. The CDR3 loop spans 17 amino acids. Germline CDR1 is DFQATT and CDR2 is SNEGSKA (reference sequence). The CDR3 DNA reads as TGCAGTGCTAGGGACAGGGGAGGCGAGTTTCCCGGCTACGAGCAGTACGTC. Amino acid sequence: CSARDRGGEFPGYEQYV.

As to this clonotype: Mismatch with germline at one junction end may stem from a read error. The V gene is TRBV6-5, the J gene TRBJ2-5, with D perhaps given as TRBD1 or TRBD2 (5 bases each). Germline loops: CDR1 MNHEY, CDR2 SVGAGI. The CDR3 totals 12 residues. This chain's CDR3 is CASSYRRDLRHF. The CDR3 DNA reads as TGTGCCAGCAGTTACCGCCGGGACCTCCGGCACTTC.

This clonotype was picked up a small number of times. A junction end diverges from the germline sequence, so it may reflect a read error. The chain links TRBV6-1 to TRBJ2-1; the D gene could be TRBD1 or TRBD2 (6 bases each). Germline V gives CDR1 MNHNS, CDR2 SASEGT. This CDR3 is 15 amino acids long. The CDR3 nucleotides read TGTGCCAGCCGTGAAGCGGGTACAGGGTGGCATGAGCAGTTCTTC. Translating it yields CASREAGTGWHEQFF.

This clonotype appeared many times. The rearrangement joins TRBV25-1 to TRBJ1-4; D might be TRBD1 (5 bases). The CDR3 has 15 amino acids. CDR1 is MGHDK, CDR2 SYGVNS, per germline. Trimming removed 4 bases at V and 8 bases at J, with 17 bases between. CDR3 region: CASSGGTHPGEKLFF. CDR3 in DNA: TGTGCCAGCAGTGGGGGGACCCACCCGGGGGAAAAACTGTTTTTT.

This clonotype came up many times. The germline gene is not matched at one end of the junction; a read error may be the cause. The V call is TRBV7-9, the J call TRBJ1-5; unclear D gene. The germline V gene encodes CDR1 SEHNR and CDR2 FQNEAQ (reference sequence). The CDR3 is made up of 13 amino acids. In DNA, the CDR3 is TGTGCCAGCAGTTTAGTTGTTGGGCAGCCCCAGCATTTT. Translated: CASSLVVGQPQHF.

The sample holds a few counts of this clonotype. The chain employs TRBV29-1 and TRBJ1-2; TRBD1 matches 7 bases. CDR3 size: 12 residues. Trimming at V came to 4 bases and at J to 8 bases, leaving 7 bases not matched to a gene. CDR1 and CDR2 (germline): SQVTM, ANQGSEA. CDR3 residues: CSVGTGPGGYTF. The DNA for the CDR3 is TGCAGCGTTGGGACAGGCCCGGGGGGCTACACCTTC.